This is a list of T cell receptor beta chains from one sample in a study of spatial heterogeneity in lung cancer. In TCRdb, the 5' RACE reads were re-called with MiXCR into one record per CDR3 protein. The repertoire has about 4,000 distinct CDR3 sequences, roughly 9.4% of them found once; the top ten carry 28%. This material consisted of lung tumor tissue, taken at surgery. All receptors derive from a male donor with early-stage non-small cell lung cancer. The CDR3 runs from the conserved cysteine through the conserved F or W. D genes are given only for firm matches. Expanded clones are given a class, and other clones once, few, many or no size at all.

d_call,clone_size,v_call,j_call,cdr3_aa,cdr3_nt
TRBD1,medium-sized,TRBV24-1,TRBJ2-5,CATSIRGRETQYF,TGTGCCACCAGTATCAGGGGGCGAGAGACCCAGTACTTC
-,-,TRBV27,TRBJ1-6,CASQDSYNSPLHF,TGTGCCAGCCAGGACAGTTATAATTCACCCCTCCACTTT
TRBD2,medium-sized,TRBV29-1,TRBJ2-1,CSVEGGGDEQFF,TGCAGCGTTGAGGGCGGGGGGGATGAGCAGTTCTTC
TRBD2,large,TRBV20-1,TRBJ2-1,CSAPFRGSSYNEQFF,TGCAGTGCTCCATTTCGCGGGAGCTCCTACAATGAGCAGTTCTTC
-,medium-sized,TRBV11-2,TRBJ2-5,CASSFRPVQETQYF,TGTGCCAGCAGCTTTCGACCGGTACAAGAGACCCAGTACTTC
-,medium-sized,TRBV18,TRBJ2-7,CASSPHGGAYEQYF,TGTGCCAGCTCACCCCATGGAGGGGCCTACGAGCAGTACTTC
TRBD1,-,TRBV4-3,TRBJ2-7,CASSQDFYRGVYEQYF,TGCGCCAGCAGCCAAGATTTTTACAGGGGGGTCTACGAGCAGTACTTC
-,many,TRBV7-3,TRBJ1-6,CASSLDPANSPLHF,TGTGCCAGCAGCTTAGATCCTGCTAATTCACCCCTCCACTTT
TRBD1,medium-sized,TRBV7-6,TRBJ2-7,CASSKDRGRDEQYF,TGTGCCAGCAGCAAGGACAGGGGAAGGGACGAGCAGTACTTC
-,few,TRBV4-3,TRBJ2-1,CASSRWADEQFF,TGCGCCAGCAGCCGTTGGGCGGATGAGCAGTTCTTC
TRBD2,medium-sized,TRBV7-2,TRBJ2-7,CASSLAPSGSSEQYF,TGTGCCAGCAGCTTAGCCCCTAGCGGGAGCTCCGAGCAGTACTTC
TRBD1,medium-sized,TRBV10-2,TRBJ2-7,CASSGGTASYEQYF,TGCGCCAGCAGTGGTGGGACAGCCTCCTACGAGCAGTACTTC
-,many,TRBV7-3,TRBJ2-3,CASSSDSPDTQYF,TGTGCCAGCAGCTCGGACAGCCCAGATACGCAGTATTTT
-,many,TRBV30,TRBJ1-1,CAWSVQVGAFF,TGTGCCTGGAGTGTGCAGGTGGGAGCTTTCTTT
-,medium-sized,TRBV30,TRBJ2-7,CAWSGRSGPPWEQYF,TGTGCCTGGAGTGGACGGTCCGGGCCCCCGTGGGAGCAGTACTTC
-,medium-sized,TRBV27,TRBJ1-1,CASSPGPFGAAFF,TGTGCCAGCAGTCCAGGACCATTCGGGGCCGCTTTCTTT